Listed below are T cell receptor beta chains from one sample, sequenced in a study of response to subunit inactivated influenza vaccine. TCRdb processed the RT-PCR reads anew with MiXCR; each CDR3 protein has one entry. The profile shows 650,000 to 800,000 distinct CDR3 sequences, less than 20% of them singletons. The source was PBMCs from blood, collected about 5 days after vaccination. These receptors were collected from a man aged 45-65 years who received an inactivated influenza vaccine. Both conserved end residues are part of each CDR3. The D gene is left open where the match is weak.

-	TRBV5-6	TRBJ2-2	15	CASSRKGGMAGELFF
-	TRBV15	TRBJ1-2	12	CATSEDNYGYTF
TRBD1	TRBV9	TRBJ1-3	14	CASSDDRAGNTIYF
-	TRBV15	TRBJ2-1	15	CATRLLLESYNEQFF
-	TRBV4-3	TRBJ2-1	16	CASSLTRRGLYNEQFF
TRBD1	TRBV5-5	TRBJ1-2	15	CASSLDDRGNYGYTF
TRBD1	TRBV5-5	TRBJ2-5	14	CASRTGIKGETQYF
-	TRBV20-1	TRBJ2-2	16	CSARDAGKTLSGELFF
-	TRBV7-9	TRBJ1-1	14	CASRLLRGNTEAFF
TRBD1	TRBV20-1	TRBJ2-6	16	CSAYPGTDSGANVLTF
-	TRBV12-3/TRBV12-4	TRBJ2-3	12	CASSFQSDTQYF